This T cell receptor beta chain was observed in a study of T cell repertoires in cytomegalovirus infection (dated by TCRdb to the late 2010s). The study in broad terms: The peptide stimulations were aimed at well-studied HLA-B-restricted epitopes as well as recently identified HLA-C-restricted CMV epitopes, whose presentation resists viral immunomodulation. Donor HLA type was relevant to the analysis, as public TCR beta signatures indicated carriage of CMV infection together with the matching HLA type.

Sequencing was performed on an Illumina HiSeq 1500. In-frame beta chains were kept once TCRdb had trimmed the public reads at Q25 with fastp and called clones with MiXCR. Rows with a matching CDR3 protein are joined into one entry that keeps the most common DNA and genes. For this sample there are approximately 910,000 distinct CDR3 sequences; around 29% appear just once. Around an eighth of the sample is taken by the ten largest. The germline V gene (reference sequence) supplies CDR1 LNHDA and CDR2 SQIVND. A distance of 15 bases separates the germline ends of V and J, which lose 0 bases and 4 bases respectively. CDR3 length: 16 amino acids, cysteine to phenylalanine. The entry retains the CDR3 DNA only, 48 bases that are in frame from base 1. Taken with the paper, the label for treatment or condition translates to: in vitro stimulation with specific CMV peptide epitopes to enrich CMV-specific T cells.

Study-wide findings and limitations: The ex vivo response was dominated by HLA-C-restricted CMV-specific TCR beta clonotypes, which also provided the single most frequent clonotype in two of eight donors. In both this cohort and an independent roughly 330-donor cohort, the cumulative frequency of public TCR beta family members distinguished carriers of CMV infection plus the relevant HLA type.

This clonotype showed up just a few times. The antigen it recognizes is unknown. No much larger clone exists at a distance of one base, and base qualities are not known. The receptor's source is a human donor in good health (CMV status not recorded). Some clones in this sample may be carry-over from other donors' samples. The material was cultured CD8+ T cells from PBMCs, obtained from culture after CMV antigen stimulation. The chain uses TRBV19 and TRBJ1-2, with TRBD1 perhaps the D gene, on 5 matching bases. The CDR3 here reads CASSIDLRGRIYGYTF. Here is the DNA: TGTGCCAGTAGTATAGATCTGAGGGGACGGATCTATGGCTACACCTTC.